A single sample gave rise to the 20 T cell receptor beta chains below, sequenced in a study of blood T cell repertoires in COVID-19. Method: immunoSEQ multiplex PCR; TCRdb's copy keeps in-frame clones and lacks some. The table includes approximately 160,000 clones, approximately 91% detected once. Sequenced material: peripheral blood. All receptors come from a man in his fifties or sixties with acute or convalescent COVID-19.

This sequence joins TRBV27 and TRBJ1-1, with a weak D call TRBD1 (6 bases). Germline V gene data show CDR1 as MNHEY and CDR2 as SMNVEV (reference sequence). This CDR3 contains 15 residues. V lost 4 bases to trimming and J lost 0 bases, with 12 bases between them. CDR3 sequence (DNA): TGTGCCAGCAGTTCCCTGACAGGCGTGAACACTGAAGCTTTCTTT. It yields the protein CASSSLTGVNTEAFF.

The chain is built from TRBV10-3 and TRBJ1-5, with TRBD1 as a possible D gene (6 bases). Trimming left V 9 bases short and J 4 bases short, with 13 bases between. In germline, CDR1 is ENHRY, CDR2 SYGVKD. This CDR3 comprises 13 residues. The CDR3 sequence is CAIRTEINQPQHF. DNA for the CDR3: TGTGCCATACGGACAGAGATTAATCAGCCCCAGCATTTT.

The J gene is TRBJ2-1, the V gene TRBV27; TRBD1 agrees at 8 bases. CDR1 is MNHEY and CDR2 is SMNVEV in the germline V gene (reference sequence). The length of the CDR3 is 14 residues. J lost 7 bases, V lost 3 bases, and 5 bases had no gene match. Here the CDR3 reads CASSFGTGTNEQFF. The CDR3 DNA is TGTGCCAGCAGTTTTGGGACAGGAACTAATGAGCAGTTCTTC.

The chain employs TRBV11-2 and TRBJ2-3; D is possibly TRBD1 (6 bases). The V and J ends lost 6 bases and 5 bases respectively, with 9 bases between them. CDR3 length: 12 residues. Germline CDR1 and CDR2: SGHAT and FQNNGV. CDR3 nucleotides: TGTGCCAGCAGTTTCAGGGGAGATACGCAGTATTTT. Its translation is CASSFRGDTQYF.

The chain recombines TRBV29-1 with TRBJ1-2, with no clear D. The CDR3 consists of 14 residues. V was clipped by 6 bases and J by 2 bases, with 16 bases between them. Germline V gene lookup returns CDR1 SQVTM and CDR2 ANQGSEA. CDR3 region: CSVTDISTNYGYTF. CDR3 nucleotide sequence: TGCAGCGTAACAGACATATCCACAAACTATGGCTACACCTTC.

J is TRBJ2-7 and V is TRBV28, with D tentatively TRBD2 (5 bases). Germline assignment: CDR1 MDHEN and CDR2 SYDVKM. With 2 bases removed from V and 7 bases from J, the gap between germline ends came to 15 bases. This CDR3 contains 14 residues. The CDR3 DNA sequence: TGTGCCAGCAGTTTAAGGGTCGGGGTGGAGGAGCAGTACTTC. Protein: CASSLRVGVEEQYF.

The rearrangement joins TRBV3-1 (or the pseudogene TRBV3-2) to TRBJ2-5, with TRBD1 matching 10 bases. The germline V gene encodes CDR1 LGHDT and CDR2 YNNKEL (reference sequence). V dropped 1 base and J dropped 4; count of bases not matched to a gene: 6. This CDR3 has 16 amino acids. In DNA, the CDR3 is TGTGCCAGCAGCCAAGGGGGACAGGGGAACGTAGAGACCCAGTACTTC. This encodes CASSQGGQGNVETQYF.

This chain links TRBV11-3 with TRBJ2-1, with a tentative D call TRBD1 (6 bases). V was pared by 5 bases and J by 4 bases, with 12 bases between. Germline loops: CDR1 SGHNT, CDR2 YENEEA. This CDR3 is built from 14 residues. DNA of the CDR3: TGTGCCAGCAGCCCACAAGACAGGTACAATGAGCAGTTCTTC. Encoded protein: CASSPQDRYNEQFF.

The V call is TRBV19, the J call TRBJ1-2, with 7 bases fitting TRBD1. Per germline, CDR1 LNHDA and CDR2 SQIVND (reference sequence). The V gene end was trimmed by 6 bases and the J gene end by 4 bases; junction bases not matched to a gene: 11. This CDR3 has 15 residues. CDR3 residues: CASRFLTGPIYGYTF. CDR3 nucleotides: TGTGCCAGTAGATTCCTGACAGGGCCTATCTATGGCTACACCTTC.

The chain joins TRBV30 to TRBJ2-1; 9 bases are shared with TRBD1. The V segment lost 1 base and the J segment 9 bases; nucleotides outside the gene matches: 4. Germline values: CDR1 GTSNPN, CDR2 SVGIG (reference sequence). The CDR3 has 13 amino acids. CDR3 nucleotide sequence: TGTGCCTGGAGTGGAGGACAGGGGCTTGAGCAGTTCTTC. It translates to CAWSGGQGLEQFF.

This clone was found once. The CDR3 DNA reads TGTGCCTGGAACCCTAGCGCAACGACCGGGGAGCTGTTTTTT. This translates into CAWNPSATTGELFF. The chain recombines TRBV30 with TRBJ2-2, with TRBD2 as a possible D gene (6 bases). This CDR3 is built from 14 residues. Germline CDR1 reads GTSNPN; CDR2 reads SVGIG (reference sequence). With 4 bases removed from V and 5 bases from J, the gap between germline ends came to 14 bases.

This rearrangement joins TRBV14 to TRBJ1-1; a possible D gene is TRBD1 (6 bases). Deletions cut 4 bases from V and 4 bases from J, with 16 bases between. The V gene's germline CDR1 is SGHDN and CDR2 FVKESK. The CDR3 extends over 15 amino acids. DNA for the CDR3: TGTGCCAGCAGCCCGATAGGACAGCGGCCCACTGAAGCTTTCTTT. Its translation is CASSPIGQRPTEAFF.

V and J are TRBV7-9 and TRBJ1-1, with D possibly matching TRBD1 (5 bases). Germline lookup yields CDR1 SEHNR and CDR2 FQNEAQ (reference sequence). The V and J ends lost 10 bases and 5 bases respectively, with 17 bases between them. The CDR3 totals 13 residues. In DNA form, the CDR3 reads TGTGCCATAAGAGGAGACAGACGGACTGAAGCTTTCTTT. Its protein is CAIRGDRRTEAFF. Combining the CDR3 with reference TRBV7-9 and TRBJ1-1 gives the whole variable domain DTGVSQNPRHKITKRGQNVTFRCDPISEHNRLYWYRQTLGQGPEFLTYFQNEAQLEKSRLLSDRFSAERPKGSFSTLEIQRTEQGDSAMYLCAIRGDRRTEAFFGQGTRLTVV.

The CDR3 loop reads CASKSPSDLTDTQYF. CDR3 in DNA: TGTGCCAGTAAGTCCCCTAGCGATCTTACAGATACGCAGTATTTT. This chain joins TRBV19 and TRBJ2-3, with a possible D match to TRBD2 (6 bases). Deletions cut 7 bases from V and 3 bases from J, with 17 bases between. This CDR3 spans 15 amino acids. Per the germline V gene, CDR1 is LNHDA and CDR2 is SQIVND (reference sequence).

This clone turned up a few times. The CDR3 nucleotides are TGTGCCAGCAGTCACGACAGGGATGGAAACACCATATATTTT. Its translation: CASSHDRDGNTIYF. The chain employs TRBV6-5 and TRBJ1-3, with 7 bases that match TRBD1. This CDR3 is 14 amino acids long. J gave up 3 bases and V 5 bases, and 4 bases lay outside the gene matches. The germline V gene has CDR1 MNHEY and CDR2 SVGAGI.

The chain links TRBV4-2 to TRBJ2-1, with TRBD2 identical over 12 bases. Germline values: CDR1 LGHNA, CDR2 YNFKEQ. After removal of 1 base from V and 8 bases from J, the junction contained 6 bases not matched to a gene. The CDR3 runs 16 residues. The CDR3 DNA sequence: TGTGCCAGCAGCCAAGGCACTAGCGGGGGGAGGCATGAGCAGTTCTTC. Translating gives CASSQGTSGGRHEQFF.

The rearrangement links TRBV18 to TRBJ2-4; TRBD1 agrees at 9 bases. Germline V lookup: CDR1 KGHSH, CDR2 LQKENI. J lost 8 bases, V lost 8 bases, and 7 bases had no gene match. This CDR3 contains 13 residues. The CDR3 region has the DNA TGTGCCAGCGGCCGGGACAGGGTGGACATTCAGTACTTC. Protein product: CASGRDRVDIQYF.

J is TRBJ2-7 and V is TRBV6-2 or TRBV6-3, with a tentative D call TRBD1 (6 bases). The CDR3 loop spans 15 amino acids. CDR1 is MNHEY, CDR2 SVGEGT, per germline. The V end lost 3 bases, the J end lost 3 bases, and 15 bases lay between the germline ends. CDR3 loop: CASSYRDKQGYEQYV. The CDR3 DNA follows: TGTGCCAGCAGTTATAGAGATAAACAGGGCTACGAGCAGTACGTC.

The chain's CDR3 is CASSRQGAIQYF. The CDR3 DNA follows: TGTGCCAGCAGCCGACAGGGGGCCATTCAGTACTTC. This chain uses TRBV3-1 (or the pseudogene TRBV3-2) with TRBJ2-4, with TRBD1 identical over 10 bases. This CDR3 is built from 12 residues. In germline, CDR1 is LGHDT, CDR2 YNNKEL (reference sequence). The junction had 0 bases not matched to a gene; V was cut back by 4 bases and J by 9 bases.

The chain couples TRBV19 to TRBJ2-7; TRBD2 aligns across 10 bases. J lost 2 bases, V lost 1 base, and 2 bases had no gene match. The CDR3 is 15 residues long. Germline values: CDR1 LNHDA, CDR2 SQIVND (reference sequence). The CDR3 nucleotides read TGTGCCAGTAGTATAGCAGCGGGAGGGACCTACGAGCAGTACTTC. Translated: CASSIAAGGTYEQYF.